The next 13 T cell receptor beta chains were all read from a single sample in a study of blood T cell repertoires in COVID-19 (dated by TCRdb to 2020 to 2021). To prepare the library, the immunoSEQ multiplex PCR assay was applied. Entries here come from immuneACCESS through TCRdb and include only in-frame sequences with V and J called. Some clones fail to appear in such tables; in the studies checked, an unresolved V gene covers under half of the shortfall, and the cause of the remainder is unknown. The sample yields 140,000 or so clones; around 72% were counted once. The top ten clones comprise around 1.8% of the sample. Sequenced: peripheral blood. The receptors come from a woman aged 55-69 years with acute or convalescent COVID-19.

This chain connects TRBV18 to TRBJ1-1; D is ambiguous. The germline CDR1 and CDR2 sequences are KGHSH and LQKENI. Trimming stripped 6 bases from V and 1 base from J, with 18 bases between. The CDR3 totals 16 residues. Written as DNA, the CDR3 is TGTGCCAGCTCCCCTCCCATAGGAGGAGGGAACACTGAAGCTTTCTTT. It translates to CASSPPIGGGNTEAFF.

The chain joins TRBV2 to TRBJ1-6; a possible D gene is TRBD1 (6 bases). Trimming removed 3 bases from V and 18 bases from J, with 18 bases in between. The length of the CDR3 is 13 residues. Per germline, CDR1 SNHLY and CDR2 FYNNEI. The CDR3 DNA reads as TGTGCCAGCAGTGAGGAGTTGAGGGGGAGCAACCACTTT. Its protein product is CASSEELRGSNHF. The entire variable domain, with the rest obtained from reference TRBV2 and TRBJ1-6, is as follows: EPEVTQTPSHQVTQMGQEVILRCVPISNHLYFYWYRQILGQKVEFLVSFYNNEISEKSEIFDDQFSVERPDGSNFTLKIRSTKLEDSAMYFCASSEELRGSNHFGNGTRLTVT.

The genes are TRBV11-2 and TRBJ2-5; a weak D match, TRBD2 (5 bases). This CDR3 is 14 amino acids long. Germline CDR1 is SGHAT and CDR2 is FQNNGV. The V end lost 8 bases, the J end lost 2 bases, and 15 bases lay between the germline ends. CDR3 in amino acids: CASSFVPGQETQYF. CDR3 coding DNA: TGTGCCAGCTCTTTCGTTCCGGGACAAGAGACCCAGTACTTC. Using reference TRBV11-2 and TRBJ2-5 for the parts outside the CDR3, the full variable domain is EAGVAQSPRYKIIEKRQSVAFWCNPISGHATLYWYQQILGQGPKLLIQFQNNGVVDDSQLPKDRFSAERLKGVDSTLKIQPAKLEDSAVYLCASSFVPGQETQYFGPGTRLLVL.

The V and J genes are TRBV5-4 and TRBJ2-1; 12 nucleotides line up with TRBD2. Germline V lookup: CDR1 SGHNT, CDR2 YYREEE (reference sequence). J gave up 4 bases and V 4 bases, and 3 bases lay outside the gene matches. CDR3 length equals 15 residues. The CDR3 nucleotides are TGTGCCAGCAGCGGACTAGCGGGACAGTACAATGAGCAGTTCTTC. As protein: CASSGLAGQYNEQFF.

CDR3 DNA sequence: TGTGCCACCAGACAGGGATATAACTATGGCTACACCTTC. It is translated as CATRQGYNYGYTF. V gene TRBV19 combines with J gene TRBJ1-2; TRBD1 agrees at 7 bases. The J segment lost 1 base and the V segment lost 10 bases, leaving 6 bases of the junction unmatched. CDR1 and CDR2 from the germline V gene are LNHDA and SQIVND (reference sequence). The CDR3 has 13 amino acids.

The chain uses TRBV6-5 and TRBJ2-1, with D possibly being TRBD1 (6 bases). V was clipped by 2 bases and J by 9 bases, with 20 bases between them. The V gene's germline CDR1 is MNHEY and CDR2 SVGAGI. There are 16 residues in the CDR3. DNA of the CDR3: TGTGCCAGCAGTTACCCCCGGAACAGGGCGGTTATTGAGCAGTTCTTC. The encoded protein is CASSYPRNRAVIEQFF.

CDR3 region: CASSASGSSYNEQFF. The CDR3 DNA sequence: TGTGCCAGCTCGGCTAGCGGGAGCTCCTACAATGAGCAGTTCTTC. The chain is built from TRBV18 and TRBJ2-1, with 10 bases fitting TRBD2. CDR3 length equals 15 residues. Unmatched junction bases numbered 2, after V lost 6 bases and J lost 0 bases. Germline V gives CDR1 KGHSH, CDR2 LQKENI.

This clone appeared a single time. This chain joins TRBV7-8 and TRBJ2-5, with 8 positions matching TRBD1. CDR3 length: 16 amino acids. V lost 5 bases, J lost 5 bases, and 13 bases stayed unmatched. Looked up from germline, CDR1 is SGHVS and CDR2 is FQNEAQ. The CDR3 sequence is CASSLGLGQGTETQYF. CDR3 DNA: TGTGCCAGCAGCCTAGGTCTAGGACAGGGTACCGAGACCCAGTACTTC.

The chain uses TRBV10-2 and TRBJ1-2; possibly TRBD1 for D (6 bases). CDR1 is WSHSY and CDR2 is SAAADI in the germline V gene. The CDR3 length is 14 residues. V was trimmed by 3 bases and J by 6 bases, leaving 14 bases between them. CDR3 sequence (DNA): TGCGCCAGCAGTGACGCAGGGGATGTTGATGGCTACACCTTC. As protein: CASSDAGDVDGYTF.

The CDR3 loop reads CSVGNQGNTQETQYF. The CDR3 coding sequence is TGCAGCGTTGGAAATCAGGGGAATACCCAAGAGACCCAGTACTTC. The chain uses TRBV29-1 and TRBJ2-5; possible D gene TRBD1, 6 bases. This CDR3 region has 15 residues. The germline CDR1 and CDR2 sequences are SQVTM and ANQGSEA. Trimming removed 4 bases at V and 1 base at J, with 16 bases between.

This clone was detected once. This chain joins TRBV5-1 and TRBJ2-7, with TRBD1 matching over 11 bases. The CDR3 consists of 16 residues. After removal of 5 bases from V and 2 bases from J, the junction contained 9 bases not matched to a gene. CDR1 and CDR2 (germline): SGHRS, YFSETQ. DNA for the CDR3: TGCGCCAGCAGGGGACAGGGGGTAGGGACAGCCTACGAGCAGTACTTC. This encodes CASRGQGVGTAYEQYF.

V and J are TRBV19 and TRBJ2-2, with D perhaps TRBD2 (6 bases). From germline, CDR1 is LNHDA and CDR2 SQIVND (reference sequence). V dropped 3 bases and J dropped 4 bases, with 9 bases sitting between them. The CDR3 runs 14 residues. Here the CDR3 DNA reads TGTGCCAGTAGTATCCCCGGGAGCACCGGGGAGCTGTTTTTT. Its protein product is CASSIPGSTGELFF.

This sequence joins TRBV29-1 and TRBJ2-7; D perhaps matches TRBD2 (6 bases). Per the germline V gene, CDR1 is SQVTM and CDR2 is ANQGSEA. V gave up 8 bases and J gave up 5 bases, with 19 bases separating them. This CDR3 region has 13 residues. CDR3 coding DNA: TGCAGCTCCCAATCCGTCGGGAGCAACGAGCAGTACTTC. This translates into CSSQSVGSNEQYF.